This T cell receptor (beta chain) is drawn from a study of blood T cells in healthy people across ages. Using a J-beta primer mix together with a sample-barcoded 5' primer, a second PCR was run for roughly 7 to 11 cycles. A template-switch adaptor containing 12 random nucleotides labeled each cDNA molecule. TCRdb re-derived calls from the 5' RACE reads in MiXCR, one entry per CDR3 protein. The data contain some 890,000 distinct CDR3 sequences, around 29% of them singletons. CDR3 length equals 18 residues. Trimming cost V 4 bases and J 4 bases, with 26 bases left between them. The V gene's germline CDR1 is SGHDN and CDR2 FVKESK. Isolating PBMCs gave at least 6 million of these cells per sample. This clonotype was found a few times. Separately, the same data were catalogued under a study of T cells of mothers and their children.

The source material was blood. The receptor comes from a woman between 40 and 50 years old in good health. This rearrangement joins TRBV14 to TRBJ2-7; D is perhaps TRBD1 or TRBD2 (6 bases each). The CDR3 nucleotides read TGTGCCAGCAGCCCCGGGGCCCAAGGGGGGATCCAGATTTACGAGCAGTACTTC. Translation gives CASSPGAQGGIQIYEQYF.